This T cell receptor (beta chain) derives from a study of T cell repertoires in cytomegalovirus infection. Study-level information: Used in the study were CMV epitopes, some recently identified and HLA-C-restricted, others well-studied and HLA-B-restricted. A matching HLA type, together with CMV infection, was signaled by public TCR beta signatures.

V shed 4 bases and J 3 bases; nucleotides not matched to a gene: 20. Germline values: CDR1 MGHRA, CDR2 YSYEKL. The CDR3 runs 20 residues. MiXCR was run by TCRdb on the reads, yielding one entry per CDR3 protein. The sample lists hundreds of thousands of distinct CDR3 sequences; approximately 32% were seen once. Whole-study findings and limits: Dominating the ex vivo response were HLA-C-restricted CMV-specific TCR beta clonotypes. Adding up the frequency of public TCR beta families identified people who carried CMV plus the relevant HLA.

Concerning this clonotype: Its antigen remains unidentified.

The clonotype originates from a human donor in good health (CMV status not recorded). Some clones in this sample may be carry-over from other donors' samples. The V and J genes are TRBV4-1 and TRBJ1-1; 10 bases map to TRBD1. Sequenced material: cultured CD8+ T cells from PBMCs, taken from culture after CMV antigen stimulation. The DNA for the CDR3 is TGCGCCAGCAGCCGCGAATCCACCGGGACAGGGGTATGGATAGACACTGAAGCTTTCTTT. This codes for CASSRESTGTGVWIDTEAFF.